This note documents a single TCR beta chain sequence. Its recognized antigen is unknown. Per-base qualities were not stored, and no clone one base away is much larger. This sample stems from a study of PD-L1 blockade in urothelial cancer (dated by TCRdb to the late 2010s). About the study as a whole: Every patient began therapy in the mid-2010s and was given atezolizumab 1,200 mg intravenously every 3 weeks. Twenty-five of 29 patients were males with bladder-origin urothelial cancer, and about 65% of the roughly 30 reported a prior smoking history. Patients had an ECOG performance status of 0 or 1 and had received between 0 and 3 prior chemotherapy regimens. Blood samples were analyzed 3 weeks after the start of treatment (second dose) and 6 weeks after the start of treatment. Blood samples gave median yields of about 140,000 T cells and 80,000 or so unique TCRs, along with a median clonality of 0.080. An exploratory multi-omic analysis was conducted of the somatic, immune and clinical correlates of response to PD-L1 blockade with atezolizumab in urothelial cancer. Pretreatment tumor samples, along with matched peripheral blood serially collected before and after atezolizumab treatment, were subjected to TCR sequencing. Durable clinical benefit meant progression-free survival longer than 6 months, and TCR features were also tested against progression-free and overall survival. In the same patients, pretreatment tumors underwent whole exome sequencing and RNA sequencing in addition to TCR sequencing. Fewer than ten patients achieved durable clinical benefit and some 21 did not. Approximately 30 patients had pretreatment blood TCR-seq, approximately 24 had at least one posttreatment blood collection, and approximately 24 had tumor TCR-seq. The paper as a whole reports these results and caveats: Because the sample size was small (n ≈ 30) and many exploratory analyses were performed, the results are intended to be hypothesis-generating. A pretreatment peripheral blood TCR clonality below the median was linked to improved progression-free and overall survival. Greater expansion of tumor-associated TCR clones in peripheral blood 3 weeks after the start of treatment was observed in patients with durable benefit (n of about 24, p = 0.022).

Synthetic TCR analog templates were spiked into each PCR so that absolute template abundance could be estimated from read counts. TCRbeta CDR3 regions were amplified from genomic DNA with bias-controlled V and J gene primers using the immunoSEQ assay. Sequencing of rearranged TCRbeta segments was done at approximately 20X coverage. Regarding the original processing steps: Sequencing errors were corrected by clustering, and CDR3s were annotated against IMGT so that V, D and J genes could be assigned. Downstream analyses used only productive TCRbeta rearrangements, leaving out any out-of-frame or stop-codon sequences. Clonality was calculated as one minus the Shannon entropy normalized by the log of the number of unique productive sequences. Fisher's exact test with Benjamini-Hochberg correction, at a threshold of adjusted p below 0.01, was used to find clones that differed between time points or between blood and tumor. TCRdb's version of the immuneACCESS table is confined to in-frame rearrangements and falls short of the full clone set. An unresolved V gene accounts for under half of the shortfall where checked; the remainder is of unknown origin. The DNA was the basis for D and trimming; V, J and clone size are from that table. The sample includes 40,000 or so clones, with 82% observed a single time. The ten largest clones capture 6.8% of the sample.

The time point label of this sample denotes: pretreatment peripheral blood. A cohort of around 28 patients with locally advanced or metastatic urothelial carcinoma, treated at Memorial Sloan Kettering on a trial protocol, was included. Peripheral blood mononuclear cells were collected pretreatment and during treatment, at between 1 and 8 total time points per patient. The Qiagen DNeasy Blood extraction kit was used to purify genomic DNA from total PBMCs and tumor samples. Collected pretreatment and during treatment, PBMCs were isolated and stored as previously described. There are 17 amino acids in the CDR3, from cysteine to phenylalanine inclusive. Just the 51-base CDR3 DNA is kept, in frame starting at base 1. For CDR1 and CDR2, the germline V gene (reference sequence) lists MNHEY and SMNVEV. After removal of 0 bases from V and 1 base from J, the junction retains 9 bases not matched to a gene.

The sequencing used PBMCs, collected around atezolizumab (anti-PD-L1) treatment. The TCR was taken from a man in his 60s with urothelial cancer. The rearranged segments are TRBV27 and TRBJ2-7; 7 central nucleotides agree with TRBD1. Here is the DNA: TGTGCCAGCAGTTTATCCCACCGACAGGGATGGTCCTACGAGCAGTACTTC. This encodes CASSLSHRQGWSYEQYF.